One and the same sample provided the 11 T cell receptor beta chains below, sequenced in a study of blood T cell repertoires in COVID-19. Sequenced by immunoSEQ multiplex PCR; TCRdb stores in-frame clones only, minus some. The table lists 300,000 to 400,000 clones, more than 80% of them singletons. The sequencing input was peripheral blood. Receptors were obtained from a woman in her 30s with COVID-19, enrolled during active disease.

The chain has TRBV7-2 and TRBJ1-1, with D tentatively TRBD1 (5 bases). The CDR3 contains 13 residues. Germline CDR1 is SGHTA and CDR2 is FQGNSA. V lost 6 bases to trimming and J lost 4 bases, with 12 bases between them. Written as DNA, the CDR3 is TGTGCCAGCAGAAGACCGGGGGGCACTGAAGCTTTCTTT. It specifies CASRRPGGTEAFF.

The J gene is TRBJ2-2, the V gene TRBV5-1; D is perhaps TRBD2 (6 bases). There are 16 residues in the CDR3. Trimming cost V 4 bases and J 0 bases, with 13 bases left between them. The germline gives CDR1 SGHRS, CDR2 YFSETQ. The CDR3 is CASSLGLGSNTGELFF. CDR3 nucleotide sequence: TGCGCCAGCAGCCTGGGACTCGGATCGAACACCGGGGAGCTGTTTTTT.

The chain couples TRBV20-1 to TRBJ2-1, with D possibly TRBD2 on 5 matching bases. CDR3 size: 13 residues. CDR1 and CDR2 (germline): DFQATT, SNEGSKA (reference sequence). The germline V and J ends were trimmed by 3 bases and 5 bases, with 11 bases remaining between them. CDR3 residues: CSASRPEDNEQFF. CDR3 coding DNA: TGCAGTGCTAGTCGGCCGGAGGACAATGAGCAGTTCTTC.

The chain employs TRBV6-5 and TRBJ1-2, with a tentative D call TRBD1 (6 bases). The ends were cut back, 5 bases at V and 7 bases at J, with 14 bases in the middle. The CDR3 has 13 residues. The germline CDR1 and CDR2 sequences are MNHEY and SVGAGI. This CDR3 reads CASSPTYRVGYTF. CDR3 sequence (DNA): TGTGCCAGCAGTCCTACTTACAGGGTTGGCTACACCTTC.

The CDR3 loop reads CASRGLAGGQSTDTQYF. The CDR3 DNA is TGTGCCAGCCGGGGACTAGCGGGGGGGCAAAGCACAGATACGCAGTATTTT. This chain links TRBV28 with TRBJ2-3; 16 positions match TRBD2. The J segment lost 0 bases and the V segment lost 8 bases, leaving 5 bases of the junction unmatched. CDR3 length: 17 amino acids. Germline-derived CDR1 and CDR2 are MDHEN and SYDVKM.

This chain uses TRBV2 with TRBJ1-5; D gene unclear. The CDR3 consists of 15 residues. V was cut by 4 bases and J by 4 bases, with 14 bases left in between. From germline, CDR1 is SNHLY and CDR2 FYNNEI. CDR3 sequence reads: CASSVGAGGNQPQHF. CDR3 coding DNA: TGTGCCAGCAGTGTTGGTGCAGGAGGAAATCAGCCCCAGCATTTT.

The CDR3 coding sequence is TGTGCCAGCGGCTACGGACAGGGCTATGGCTACACCTTC. It specifies CASGYGQGYGYTF. The rearrangement links TRBV11-3 to TRBJ1-2; 8 bases match TRBD1. The germline V gene has CDR1 SGHNT and CDR2 YENEEA. The CDR3 has 13 residues. V lost 8 bases to trimming and J lost 4 bases; unmatched junction nucleotides: 6.

This clone was seen once. The genes are TRBV7-6 and TRBJ2-3; the D gene is possibly TRBD2 (6 bases). This CDR3 region has 18 residues. Germline lookup yields CDR1 SGHVS and CDR2 FNYEAQ. Trimming shortened V by 2 bases and J by 0 bases, and 18 bases separated the two germline ends. This CDR3 is CASSLRSGALASTDTQYF. For the CDR3, the DNA is TGTGCCAGCAGCTTAAGGTCCGGCGCTCTAGCGAGCACAGATACGCAGTATTTT. The whole variable domain, filled in from reference TRBV7-6 and TRBJ2-3, reads GAGVSQSPRYKVTKRGQDVALRCDPISGHVSLYWYRQALGQGPEFLTYFNYEAQQDKSGLPNDRFSAERPEGSISTLTIQRTEQRDSAMYRCASSLRSGALASTDTQYFGPGTRLTVL.

This clone was detected once. This chain uses TRBV5-6 with TRBJ2-7; TRBD2 matches at 13 bases. This CDR3 is 16 amino acids long. Germline trimming cut 5 bases from V and 5 bases from J; bases unmatched to any gene: 10. Germline CDR1 SGHDT, CDR2 YYEEEE. The CDR3 region is CASRSKLAGGPNEQYV. The CDR3 DNA sequence: TGTGCCAGCAGAAGCAAACTAGCGGGAGGGCCAAACGAGCAGTACGTC.

The V and J genes are TRBV6-5 and TRBJ1-1; 7 nucleotides line up with TRBD1. The CDR3 totals 12 residues. The J segment lost 3 bases and the V segment lost 7 bases, leaving 2 bases of the junction unmatched. In germline, CDR1 is MNHEY, CDR2 SVGAGI. The CDR3 here is CASKGQHTEAFF. CDR3 DNA sequence: TGTGCCAGCAAGGGACAGCACACTGAAGCTTTCTTT.

This chain uses TRBV5-1 with TRBJ1-6; possible D gene TRBD1, 5 bases. V lost 0 bases, J lost 0 bases, and 7 bases lay in between. Germline CDR1 and CDR2: SGHRS and YFSETQ. The CDR3 totals 16 residues. CDR3 DNA: TGCGCCAGCAGCTTGGACGACAGCTCCTATAATTCACCCCTCCACTTT. It yields the protein CASSLDDSSYNSPLHF.